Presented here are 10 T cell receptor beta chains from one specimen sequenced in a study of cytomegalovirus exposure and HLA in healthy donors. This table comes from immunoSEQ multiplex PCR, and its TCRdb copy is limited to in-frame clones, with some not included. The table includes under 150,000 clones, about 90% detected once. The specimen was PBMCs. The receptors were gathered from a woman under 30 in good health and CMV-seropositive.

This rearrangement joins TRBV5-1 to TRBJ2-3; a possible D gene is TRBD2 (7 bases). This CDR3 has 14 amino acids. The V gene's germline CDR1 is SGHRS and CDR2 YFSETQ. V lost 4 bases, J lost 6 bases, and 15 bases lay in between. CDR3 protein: CASSSTSGGDTQYF. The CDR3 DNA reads TGCGCCAGCAGCAGCACTTCGGGGGGCGATACGCAGTATTTT.

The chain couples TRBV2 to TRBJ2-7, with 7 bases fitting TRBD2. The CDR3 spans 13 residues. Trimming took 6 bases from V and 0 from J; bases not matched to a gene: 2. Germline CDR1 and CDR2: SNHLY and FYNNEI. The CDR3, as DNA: TGTGCCAGCAGCGGGGGGTCCTCCTACGAGCAGTACTTC. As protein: CASSGGSSYEQYF.

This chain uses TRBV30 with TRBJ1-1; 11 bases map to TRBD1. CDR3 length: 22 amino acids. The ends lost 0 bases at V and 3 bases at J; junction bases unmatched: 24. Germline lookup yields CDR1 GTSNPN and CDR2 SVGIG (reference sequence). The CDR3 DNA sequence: TGTGCCTGGAGTGTACTTCGCCGGACAGGGGGCGAAGACGAGGTAACGTACACTGAAGCTTTCTTT. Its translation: CAWSVLRRTGGEDEVTYTEAFF.

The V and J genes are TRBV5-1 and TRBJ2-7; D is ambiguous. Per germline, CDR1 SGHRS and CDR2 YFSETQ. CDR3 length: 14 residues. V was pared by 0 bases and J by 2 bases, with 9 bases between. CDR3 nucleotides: TGCGCCAGCAGCTTGGCTCTGGAGCCCTACGAGCAGTACTTC. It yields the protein CASSLALEPYEQYF.

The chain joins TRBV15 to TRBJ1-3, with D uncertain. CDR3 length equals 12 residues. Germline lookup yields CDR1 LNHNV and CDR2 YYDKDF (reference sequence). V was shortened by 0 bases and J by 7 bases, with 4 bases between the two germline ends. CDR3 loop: CATSRDRNTIYF. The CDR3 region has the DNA TGTGCCACCAGCAGAGATCGGAACACCATATATTTT.

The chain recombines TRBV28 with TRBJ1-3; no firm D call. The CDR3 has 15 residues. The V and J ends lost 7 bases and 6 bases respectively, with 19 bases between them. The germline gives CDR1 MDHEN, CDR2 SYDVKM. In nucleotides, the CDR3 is TGTGCCAGCACCTCTCCCGGGGTTGGGAAAAACACCATATATTTT. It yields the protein CASTSPGVGKNTIYF.

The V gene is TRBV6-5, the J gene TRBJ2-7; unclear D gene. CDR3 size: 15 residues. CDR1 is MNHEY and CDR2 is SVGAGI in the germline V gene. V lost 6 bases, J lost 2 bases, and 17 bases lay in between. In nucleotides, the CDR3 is TGTGCCAGCAGCCCCTCCCCAGATTTAACCTACGAGCAGTACTTC. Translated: CASSPSPDLTYEQYF.

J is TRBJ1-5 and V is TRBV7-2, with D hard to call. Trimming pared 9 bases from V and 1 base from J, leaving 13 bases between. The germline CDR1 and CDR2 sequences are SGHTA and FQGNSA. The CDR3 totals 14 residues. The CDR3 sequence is CASPSARSNQPQHF. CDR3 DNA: TGTGCCAGTCCTTCCGCGCGCAGCAATCAGCCCCAGCATTTT.

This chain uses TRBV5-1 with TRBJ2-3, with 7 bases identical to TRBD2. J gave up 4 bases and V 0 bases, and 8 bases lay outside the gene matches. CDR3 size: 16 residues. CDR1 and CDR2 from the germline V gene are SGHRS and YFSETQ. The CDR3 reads CASSLALSGAADTQYF. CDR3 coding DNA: TGCGCCAGCAGCTTGGCATTAAGCGGGGCCGCAGATACGCAGTATTTT.

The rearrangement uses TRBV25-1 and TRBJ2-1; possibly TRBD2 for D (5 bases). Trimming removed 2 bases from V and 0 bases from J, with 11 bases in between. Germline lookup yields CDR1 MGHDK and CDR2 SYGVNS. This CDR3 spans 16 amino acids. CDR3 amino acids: CASSERRYSSYNEQFF. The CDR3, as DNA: TGTGCCAGCAGTGAAAGGAGGTACAGCTCCTACAATGAGCAGTTCTTC.